These 19 T cell receptor beta chains share one sample of origin, sequenced in a study of glioma-infiltrating T cells. Using RNA template, CDR3s of TCR alpha and beta were amplified with iRepertoire arm-PCR. A single record per CDR3 protein comes from TCRdb applying MiXCR to the multiplex PCR reads. The table shows around 390,000 distinct CDR3 sequences, with 41% occurring only once. Sample: glioma tissue, nonneoplastic brain tissue, or PBMCs (not recorded which). These receptors came from a human donor with low-grade glioma or glioblastoma, undergoing nonglioma brain surgery, or in good health (not recorded which).

The table lists this clonotype with a few counts. V and J are TRBV20-1 and TRBJ1-6, with TRBD1 matching over 7 bases. J was trimmed by 8 bases and V by 5 bases; bases with no gene match: 6. The length of the CDR3 is 13 residues. Looked up from germline, CDR1 is DFQATT and CDR2 is SNEGSKA (reference sequence). The CDR3 bases are TGCAGTGCTCACCAGGGGGATTATTCACCCCTCCACTTT. It specifies CSAHQGDYSPLHF.

With respect to this clonotype: Given a much more abundant clone one base away, this may be a read error. The genes are TRBV6-2 or TRBV6-3 and TRBJ1-2; D uncertain. V was pared by 5 bases and J by 8 bases, with 18 bases between. This CDR3 comprises 14 residues. Germline CDR1 MNHEY, CDR2 SVGEGT. For the CDR3, the DNA is TGTGCCAGCAGTGAGTTACAACCCTCATACGGCTACACCTTC. Its translation is CASSELQPSYGYTF.

The chain couples TRBV7-2 to TRBJ2-5; 12 nucleotides align to TRBD2. Unmatched junction bases numbered 5, after V lost 5 bases and J lost 4 bases. CDR1 and CDR2 (germline): SGHTA, FQGNSA. The CDR3 contains 15 residues. CDR3 protein: CASSPRLAGAETQYF. DNA for the CDR3: TGTGCCAGCAGCCCTCGACTAGCGGGAGCAGAGACCCAGTACTTC.

This clonotype has more than one count but fewer than ten. V is TRBV15 and J is TRBJ2-1; the match to TRBD1 covers 8 bases. Unmatched junction bases numbered 3, after V lost 3 bases and J lost 2 bases. Germline V gene sequence: CDR1 LNHNV, CDR2 YYDKDF (reference sequence). The CDR3 totals 15 residues. The chain's CDR3 is CATSRSRGPYNEQFF. The CDR3 DNA reads TGTGCCACCAGCAGGAGCAGGGGGCCCTACAATGAGCAGTTCTTC.

This clonotype turned up a few times. This chain uses TRBV24-1 with TRBJ2-5; 7 positions agree with TRBD2. Germline-derived CDR1 and CDR2 are KGHDR and SFDVKD. This CDR3 contains 16 residues. After removal of 2 bases from V and 3 bases from J, the junction contained 8 bases not matched to a gene. This CDR3 is CATSDWAFAGEETQYF. The CDR3, as DNA: TGTGCCACCAGTGATTGGGCGTTCGCGGGGGAAGAGACCCAGTACTTC.

Turning to this clonotype: A read error may account for a junction end that differs from germline. The chain combines TRBV15 with TRBJ1-1; 10 positions match TRBD1. The CDR3 length is 16 residues. The germline gives CDR1 LNHNV, CDR2 YYDKDF (reference sequence). The CDR3 region is CATGSGQGTMNTEAYF. In DNA, the CDR3 is TGTGCCACCGGGTCGGGACAGGGGACTATGAACACTGAAGCTTACTTT.

This chain joins TRBV6-8 and TRBJ2-4; D gene ambiguous. Germline V CDR1 and CDR2: MNHGY, SAAAGT. The length of the CDR3 is 16 residues. Trimming left V 6 bases short and J 9 bases short, with 24 bases between. CDR3 nucleotide sequence: TGTGCCAGCAGCGCCATCCCGGTCCCCACGAGGAGCATTCAGTACTTC. Translation: CASSAIPVPTRSIQYF.

The J gene is TRBJ2-1, the V gene TRBV20-1; no clear D. The CDR3 covers 14 residues. CDR1 is DFQATT and CDR2 is SNEGSKA in the germline V gene (reference sequence). Trimming shortened V by 0 bases and J by 3 bases, and 9 bases separated the two germline ends. This chain's CDR3 is CSARELVVYNEQFF. In DNA, the CDR3 is TGCAGTGCTAGAGAGCTAGTGGTCTACAATGAGCAGTTCTTC.

The sample holds many counts of this clonotype. In DNA form, the CDR3 reads TGTGCCAGCAGTGGTCCTTCGGGCCTCGGGGGCCAGCCCCAGCATTTT. Translation gives CASSGPSGLGGQPQHF. The chain has TRBV2 and TRBJ1-5; D possibly corresponds to TRBD1 (6 bases). From germline, CDR1 is SNHLY and CDR2 FYNNEI. Trimming removed 4 bases from V and 7 bases from J, with 20 bases in between. The CDR3 totals 16 residues.

This clonotype has more than one count but fewer than ten. V and J are TRBV10-3 and TRBJ2-1, with 11 bases identical to TRBD1. The CDR3 extends over 12 amino acids. V dropped 9 bases and J dropped 6; count of bases not matched to a gene: 1. The germline V gene encodes CDR1 ENHRY and CDR2 SYGVKD. The DNA of the CDR3 is TGTGCCATGGGGACAGGGGGCAATGAGCAGTTCTTC. Amino acids: CAMGTGGNEQFF.

This clonotype was counted only a few times. The chain carries TRBV20-1 and TRBJ2-1; 7 nucleotides match TRBD2. V lost 3 bases to trimming and J lost 4 bases; unmatched junction nucleotides: 3. Germline values: CDR1 DFQATT, CDR2 SNEGSKA (reference sequence). The CDR3 has 13 residues. This chain's CDR3 is CSASSGVYNEQFF. The CDR3 bases are TGCAGTGCTAGCAGCGGGGTTTACAATGAGCAGTTCTTC.

This clonotype was observed at least ten times. This chain links TRBV27 with TRBJ2-1, with TRBD1 as a possible D gene (6 bases). V shed 1 base and J shed 0 bases, with 10 bases lying between them. The length of the CDR3 is 16 residues. Germline CDR1 is MNHEY and CDR2 is SMNVEV (reference sequence). DNA of the CDR3: TGTGCCAGCAGTTTATGGGGACAAAGCTCCTACAATGAGCAGTTCTTC. Amino acid sequence: CASSLWGQSSYNEQFF.

The sample holds many counts of this clonotype. The chain joins TRBV4-3 to TRBJ2-3; perhaps D is TRBD1 or TRBD2 (5 bases each). V was cut by 1 base and J by 3 bases, with 11 bases left in between. The CDR3 runs to 15 residues. In germline, CDR1 is LGHNA, CDR2 YSLEER. CDR3 bases: TGCGCCAGCAGCCAAGGGGGGAGTTATACAGATACGCAGTATTTT. This gives the protein CASSQGGSYTDTQYF.

This clonotype was seen a few times. The CDR3 spells CASSFVAGGHYNEQFF. CDR3 coding DNA: TGTGCCAGCAGTTTCGTTGCGGGAGGGCATTACAATGAGCAGTTCTTC. The chain combines TRBV28 with TRBJ2-1, with 9 bases matching TRBD2. The CDR3 loop spans 16 amino acids. Germline CDR1 is MDHEN and CDR2 is SYDVKM. V dropped 3 bases and J dropped 4; count of bases not matched to a gene: 7.

The V gene is TRBV28, the J gene TRBJ1-4, with D tentatively TRBD1 (5 bases). The CDR3 is 13 amino acids. Trimming left V 5 bases short and J 7 bases short, with 11 bases between. Germline-derived CDR1 and CDR2 are MDHEN and SYDVKM. In DNA, the CDR3 is TGTGCCAGCAGTCCCCCCAGGGTTGAAAAACTGTTTTTT. It encodes CASSPPRVEKLFF.

This clonotype was found many times. The chain recombines TRBV6-2 or TRBV6-3 with TRBJ2-3, with D perhaps assigned TRBD1 or TRBD2 (5 bases each). CDR1 MNHEY and CDR2 SVGEGT come from the germline V gene. CDR3 length: 15 residues. The V and J ends lost 0 bases and 4 bases respectively, with 11 bases between them. The CDR3 is CASSYSPRDADTQYF. As DNA, the CDR3 is TGTGCCAGCAGTTACTCGCCGAGGGACGCAGATACGCAGTATTTT.

V gene TRBV20-1 combines with J gene TRBJ1-4; D remains ambiguous. CDR3 length equals 14 residues. Trimming took 2 bases from V and 0 from J, leaving 7 bases between them. The germline V gene encodes CDR1 DFQATT and CDR2 SNEGSKA (reference sequence). The CDR3 DNA sequence: TGCAGTGCTAGATGGGATGCAACTAATGAAAAACTGTTTTTT. Amino acids: CSARWDATNEKLFF.

The genes are TRBV7-2 and TRBJ1-4, with D uncertain. The CDR3 is made up of 15 amino acids. Germline V lookup: CDR1 SGHTA, CDR2 FQGNSA. V lost 5 bases to trimming and J lost 0 bases, with 10 bases between them. This CDR3 reads CASSPDRATNEKLFF. CDR3 bases: TGTGCCAGCAGCCCTGATCGTGCAACTAATGAAAAACTGTTTTTT. The full variable domain, completed using reference TRBV7-2 and TRBJ1-4, is GAGVSQSPSNKVTEKGKDVELRCDPISGHTALYWYRQSLGQGLEFLIYFQGNSAPDKSGLPSDRFSAERTGGSVSTLTIQRTQQEDSAVYLCASSPDRATNEKLFFGSGTQLSVL.

This clonotype was detected many times. The V gene is TRBV6-2 or TRBV6-3, the J gene TRBJ2-1, with 9 bases aligning to TRBD2. The CDR3 covers 15 residues. Germline assignment: CDR1 MNHEY and CDR2 SVGEGT. The junction had 4 bases not matched to a gene; V was cut back by 4 bases and J by 3 bases. The CDR3 loop reads CASSLLAGYYNEQFF. Here the CDR3 DNA reads TGTGCCAGCAGTTTACTAGCGGGTTACTACAATGAGCAGTTCTTC.